The 23 T cell receptor beta chains reported below all come from one sample, sequenced in a study of molecular identifiers for immune sequencing clone quantification. TCRdb fed the PCR reads into MiXCR, producing one record per CDR3 protein. The profile shows tens of thousands of distinct CDR3 sequences, about a sixth of them singletons. Sequencing used naive CD8+ T cells from blood, with Jurkat cell RNA spiked in. Subset specified: FACS-sorted CD8+CD4-CCR7+CD45RA+ naive T cells. All receptors derive from a human donor in good health. Some libraries in this study had Jurkat cell RNA spiked in.

This clonotype was recorded many times. The chain carries TRBV5-1 and TRBJ2-3; tentative D call: TRBD2 (6 bases). The CDR3 consists of 17 residues. The V and J ends lost 4 bases and 4 bases respectively, with 22 bases between them. Germline V gene sequence: CDR1 SGHRS, CDR2 YFSETQ. This chain's CDR3 is CASSPPAGLLGPDTQYF. CDR3 nucleotides: TGCGCCAGCAGCCCCCCCGCGGGGTTGTTGGGACCAGATACGCAGTATTTT.

Of note for this clonotype: This may be a read error: a much more frequent sequence differs by one nucleotide. V is TRBV27 and J is TRBJ2-2, with D hard to call. Germline-derived CDR1 and CDR2 are MNHEY and SMNVEV (reference sequence). Trimming pared 8 bases from V and 7 bases from J, leaving 11 bases between. The CDR3 runs to 12 residues. DNA of the CDR3: TGTGCCAGCGGTTACGGCGGCGGGGAGCTGTTTTTT. Translating gives CASGYGGGELFF.

Note on this clonotype: Mismatch with germline at one junction end may stem from a read error. V gene TRBV4-3 combines with J gene TRBJ2-2, with a possible D match to TRBD2 (5 bases). Germline V lookup: CDR1 LGHNA, CDR2 YSLEER. The CDR3 has 16 residues. CDR3 nucleotide sequence: TGCGCCAGCAGCCAGGAAAACCCTTTGAACACCGGGGAGCCGTTTTTT. Translating gives CASSQENPLNTGEPFF.

This clonotype was recorded many times. The chain combines TRBV4-3 with TRBJ2-2; 10 bases agree with TRBD2. CDR1 is LGHNA, CDR2 YSLEER, per germline. V dropped 0 bases and J dropped 0; count of bases not matched to a gene: 10. This CDR3 spans 20 amino acids. This CDR3 is CASSQEKWVGLATNTGELFF. The DNA of the CDR3 is TGCGCCAGCAGCCAAGAAAAGTGGGTGGGACTAGCGACGAACACCGGGGAGCTGTTTTTT.

This clonotype was recorded many times. The rearrangement uses TRBV7-9 and TRBJ2-3; 9 nucleotides match TRBD1. Looked up from germline, CDR1 is SEHNR and CDR2 is FQNEAQ (reference sequence). V lost 5 bases and J lost 3; bases outside the gene matches: 9. This CDR3 comprises 16 residues. CDR3 nucleotides: TGTGCCAGCAGCCCACTGACAGGGGGTCCGACAGATACGCAGTATTTT. Translated: CASSPLTGGPTDTQYF.

This clonotype was detected many times. CDR3 sequence reads: CASSPDSLGAEAFF. The CDR3 region has the DNA TGTGCCAGCAGTCCGGACAGCCTCGGGGCTGAAGCTTTCTTT. The rearrangement joins TRBV12-3 or TRBV12-4 to TRBJ1-1; D possibly corresponds to TRBD1 (6 bases). This CDR3 is 14 amino acids long. Trimming cost V 5 bases and J 6 bases, with 16 bases left between them.

This clonotype was seen many times. The chain has TRBV19 and TRBJ2-2; D may be TRBD1 (6 bases). This CDR3 comprises 14 residues. The ends were cut back, 1 base at V and 4 bases at J, with 7 bases in the middle. Germline V lookup: CDR1 LNHDA, CDR2 SQIVND (reference sequence). The CDR3 bases are TGTGCCAGTAGTATAGGGACAGTCACCGGGGAGCTGTTTTTT. It specifies CASSIGTVTGELFF.

This clonotype was detected many times. The chain employs TRBV7-2 and TRBJ2-1; 11 bases are shared with TRBD1. The CDR3 length is 15 residues. J lost 4 bases, V lost 5 bases, and 4 bases had no gene match. Germline CDR1 and CDR2: SGHTA and FQGNSA. CDR3 DNA sequence: TGTGCCAGCAGCCCCGGGACAGGGGGATACAATGAGCAGTTCTTC. The encoded protein is CASSPGTGGYNEQFF.

There are a few counts of this clonotype. The gene calls are TRBV27 and TRBJ2-2, with 13 bases matching TRBD2. V was pared by 5 bases and J by 2 bases, with 8 bases of the junction left unmatched. This CDR3 contains 18 residues. Germline CDR1 reads MNHEY; CDR2 reads SMNVEV (reference sequence). This CDR3 is CASSPRLAGGLNTGELFF. CDR3 in DNA: TGTGCCAGCAGTCCCCGACTAGCGGGAGGACTAAACACCGGGGAGCTGTTTTTT.

In its sample, this clonotype was seen many times. The chain uses TRBV27 and TRBJ2-7; D gene unclear. Trimming left V 5 bases short and J 3 bases short, with 8 bases between. Germline CDR1 is MNHEY and CDR2 is SMNVEV (reference sequence). This CDR3 spans 12 amino acids. This CDR3 is CASSAPNYEQYF. Here the CDR3 DNA reads TGTGCCAGCAGTGCCCCTAACTACGAGCAGTACTTC.

This clonotype has a count of ten or more. The rearrangement links TRBV6-1 to TRBJ1-1; 7 bases match TRBD1. Germline values: CDR1 MNHNS, CDR2 SASEGT. This CDR3 region has 15 residues. V dropped 2 bases and J dropped 7; count of bases not matched to a gene: 10. CDR3 protein: CASSEYRGQTDEAFF. DNA for the CDR3: TGTGCCAGCAGTGAATATAGGGGGCAGACGGATGAAGCTTTCTTT.

This clonotype was observed once. This chain joins TRBV7-2 and TRBJ2-7, with 10 bases aligning to TRBD1. The germline gives CDR1 SGHTA, CDR2 FQGNSA. This CDR3 has 18 residues. With V trimmed by 5 bases and J by 1 base, 14 bases remained unmatched. CDR3 in DNA: TGTGCCAGCAGCCCAAGACAGGGGGCAAGTACTACGTCCTACGAGCAGTACTTC. This gives the protein CASSPRQGASTTSYEQYF.

This clonotype came up many times. The V gene is TRBV7-9, the J gene TRBJ2-5; 8 nucleotides align to TRBD2. Germline trimming cut 5 bases from V and 5 bases from J; bases unmatched to any gene: 19. CDR1 SEHNR and CDR2 FQNEAQ come from the germline V gene (reference sequence). This CDR3 has 18 residues. CDR3 sequence (DNA): TGTGCCAGCAGCCCCGTCCGAGTTCGGACTAGCAGCGGCGAGACCCAGTACTTC. It translates to CASSPVRVRTSSGETQYF. Full variable domain (remainder filled in from reference TRBV7-9 and TRBJ2-5): DTGVSQNPRHKITKRGQNVTFRCDPISEHNRLYWYRQTLGQGPEFLTYFQNEAQLEKSRLLSDRFSAERPKGSFSTLEIQRTEQGDSAMYLCASSPVRVRTSSGETQYFGPGTRLLVL.

This clonotype has a count of ten or more. This chain joins TRBV7-8 and TRBJ2-7; possible D gene TRBD1, 6 bases. The CDR3 has 16 residues. Trimming removed 0 bases from V and 3 bases from J, with 15 bases in between. CDR1 and CDR2 from the germline V gene are SGHVS and FQNEAQ. CDR3 bases: TGTGCCAGCAGCTTAGCCCTACAGGGCCAGTGCTACGAGCAGTACTTC. Amino acid sequence: CASSLALQGQCYEQYF.

This clonotype appeared many times. The rearrangement joins TRBV9 to TRBJ2-7; D not certain. From germline, CDR1 is SGDLS and CDR2 YYNGEE. Trimming took off 3 bases at V and 6 bases at J, with 19 bases between the two ends. The CDR3 consists of 15 residues. The CDR3 sequence: CASSGPRASRGEQYF. CDR3 DNA sequence: TGTGCCAGCAGCGGGCCGAGAGCGTCTAGAGGCGAGCAGTACTTC.

As for this clonotype: This may arise from a read error, as a much more abundant clone is one base away. The V gene is TRBV6-5, the J gene TRBJ2-2, with unresolved D. The CDR3 extends over 12 amino acids. V lost 6 bases and J lost 6, with 8 bases in between. Germline CDR1 reads MNHEY; CDR2 reads SVGAGI. CDR3 amino acids: CASRTYAGELFF. The CDR3 nucleotides are TGTGCCAGCAGGACCTACGCCGGGGAGCTGTTTTTT.

This clonotype was detected many times. This rearrangement joins TRBV5-1 to TRBJ1-6, with TRBD1 matching 9 bases. V gave up 5 bases and J gave up 0 bases; unmatched junction bases: 9. CDR1 and CDR2 from the germline V gene are SGHRS and YFSETQ. The CDR3 contains 18 residues. Here the CDR3 DNA reads TGCGCCAGCAGTCTTAGGACAGGGGAGAGCTCCTATAATTCACCCCTCCACTTT. Protein sequence: CASSLRTGESSYNSPLHF.

Ten or more counts support this clonotype. The chain carries TRBV27 and TRBJ1-1, with a weak D call TRBD1 (5 bases). Germline V gives CDR1 MNHEY, CDR2 SMNVEV (reference sequence). The CDR3 is made up of 14 amino acids. V shed 5 bases and J shed 0 bases, with 10 bases lying between them. The CDR3 bases are TGTGCCAGCAGTCTGACAGCTATGAACACTGAAGCTTTCTTT. Translating gives CASSLTAMNTEAFF.

This clonotype was recorded many times. This chain links TRBV7-6 with TRBJ2-3, with 10 positions matching TRBD2. The ends lost 2 bases at V and 5 bases at J; junction bases unmatched: 7. The CDR3 has 16 amino acids. Germline CDR1 is SGHVS and CDR2 is FNYEAQ. The CDR3 DNA is TGTGCCAGCAGCTTACGGAGCGGGGGGGCCGGAGATACGCAGTATTTT. Encoded protein: CASSLRSGGAGDTQYF.

A remark on this clonotype: A much larger clone is a single base away; this may be a read error. The chain combines TRBV7-6 with TRBJ1-1; 10 bases map to TRBD1. This CDR3 is built from 14 residues. From germline, CDR1 is SGHVS and CDR2 FNYEAQ. The CDR3 DNA sequence: TGTGCCAGCAGCCAGGGGGACAGGGGCACTGAAGCTCTCTTT. This translates into CASSQGDRGTEALF.

This clonotype was recorded at least ten times. The chain has TRBV13 and TRBJ2-6, with 7 bases matching TRBD2. Unmatched junction bases numbered 9, after V lost 1 base and J lost 0 bases. The CDR3 contains 19 residues. CDR1 is PRHDT, CDR2 FYEKMQ, per germline (reference sequence). DNA for the CDR3: TGTGCCAGCAGCTTAGCGCTAGCGGAACCCTCCTCTGGGGCCAACGTCCTGACTTTC. Residues: CASSLALAEPSSGANVLTF.

Note on this clonotype: A much larger clone lies a single base off, so this may be a read error. This chain joins TRBV2 and TRBJ2-7; D unclear. Germline V gives CDR1 SNHLY, CDR2 FYNNEI. The CDR3 loop spans 12 amino acids. V dropped 7 bases and J dropped 9 bases, with 16 bases sitting between them. CDR3 in amino acids: CASNDARVGQYF. The CDR3 DNA follows: TGTGCCAGCAATGATGCCCGGGTCGGGCAGTACTTC.

This clonotype was observed many times. This sequence joins TRBV19 and TRBJ2-3; 12 bases fit TRBD2. The CDR3 sequence is 19 residues long. The V and J ends lost 7 bases and 4 bases, in that order; junction bases with no gene match: 18. Germline V gene lookup returns CDR1 LNHDA and CDR2 SQIVND (reference sequence). This chain's CDR3 is CASNSLIPMTSGGPDTQYF. The CDR3 DNA reads as TGTGCCAGTAACTCCCTTATCCCTATGACTAGCGGGGGACCAGATACGCAGTATTTT.